These 23 T cell receptor beta chains share one sample of origin, sequenced in a study of blood T cell repertoires in COVID-19. Measured with immunoSEQ multiplex PCR; TCRdb has only the in-frame clones, and not every one. The data contain around 150,000 clones, 88% of them singletons. Input material: peripheral blood. The receptors shown here come from a man in his forties or fifties with active or convalescent COVID-19.

The chain carries TRBV6-2 or TRBV6-3 and TRBJ1-1; 7 bases map to TRBD1. CDR3 length: 16 residues. Germline-derived CDR1 and CDR2 are MNHEY and SVGEGT. Germline trimming cut 2 bases from V and 1 base from J; bases unmatched to any gene: 7. As DNA, the CDR3 is TGTGCCAGCAGTTACCTAGGGGGCCCTAAGAACACTGAAGCTTTCTTT. This sequence encodes CASSYLGGPKNTEAFF.

The sample holds one count of this clone. The rearrangement uses TRBV5-6 and TRBJ1-6, with D maybe TRBD1 (6 bases). Trimming shortened V by 5 bases and J by 3 bases, and 15 bases separated the two germline ends. The CDR3 is 16 residues long. The germline CDR1 and CDR2 sequences are SGHDT and YYEEEE. CDR3 sequence: CASSFVGDNYNSPLHF. CDR3 sequence (DNA): TGTGCCAGCAGTTTTGTAGGGGACAACTATAATTCACCCCTCCACTTT. Complete variable domain (other parts from reference TRBV5-6 and TRBJ1-6): DAGVTQSPTHLIKTRGQQVTLRCSPKSGHDTVSWYQQALGQGPQFIFQYYEEEERQRGNFPDRFSGHQFPNYSSELNVNALLLGDSALYLCASSFVGDNYNSPLHFGNGTRLTVT.

The chain links TRBV5-1 to TRBJ2-7, with D tentatively TRBD1 (5 bases). The germline V gene has CDR1 SGHRS and CDR2 YFSETQ. V lost 4 bases and J lost 3, with 11 bases in between. The length of the CDR3 is 13 residues. The CDR3 is CASSPGHFYEQYF. The CDR3 DNA reads as TGCGCCAGCAGCCCCGGACATTTCTACGAGCAGTACTTC. Drawing the rest from reference TRBV5-1 and TRBJ2-7, the complete variable domain is KAGVTQTPRYLIKTRGQQVTLSCSPISGHRSVSWYQQTPGQGLQFLFEYFSETQRNKGNFPGRFSGRQFSNSRSEMNVSTLELGDSALYLCASSPGHFYEQYFGPGTRLTVT.

The rearrangement joins TRBV7-2 to TRBJ1-4; D possibly corresponds to TRBD1 (5 bases). Trimming left V 5 bases short and J 4 bases short, with 11 bases between. Germline V gene sequence: CDR1 SGHTA, CDR2 FQGNSA. The CDR3 is 14 residues long. Written as DNA, the CDR3 is TGTGCCAGCAGCCTCCAGGGTGTTAATGAAAAACTGTTTTTT. Residues: CASSLQGVNEKLFF.

The chain combines TRBV5-1 with TRBJ2-1, with TRBD2 matching 8 bases. Germline V lookup: CDR1 SGHRS, CDR2 YFSETQ. V shed 4 bases, J shed 5 bases, and the junction held 5 bases outside the gene matches. The CDR3 length is 14 residues. In nucleotides, the CDR3 is TGCGCCAGCAGCCCCGGGACTAGTAACAATGAGCAGTTCTTC. It encodes CASSPGTSNNEQFF.

The rearrangement joins TRBV5-1 to TRBJ2-7; 8 nucleotides align to TRBD1. Germline V gives CDR1 SGHRS, CDR2 YFSETQ. CDR3 length: 15 amino acids. V was pared by 4 bases and J by 5 bases, with 11 bases of the junction left unmatched. The CDR3 protein is CASSLRTGIVHEQYF. CDR3 sequence (DNA): TGCGCCAGCAGCCTACGGACAGGGATAGTCCACGAGCAGTACTTC.

The chain has TRBV5-1 and TRBJ2-3; maybe TRBD1 (5 bases). The germline CDR1 and CDR2 sequences are SGHRS and YFSETQ. The CDR3 spans 16 residues. The germline V and J ends were trimmed by 0 bases and 5 bases, with 16 bases remaining between them. The CDR3 region is CASSLAPAGYQDTQYF. CDR3 nucleotides: TGCGCCAGCAGCTTGGCCCCCGCAGGGTATCAAGATACGCAGTATTTT.

The V gene is TRBV5-1, the J gene TRBJ2-7; 11 bases line up with TRBD1. V dropped 4 bases and J dropped 4; count of bases not matched to a gene: 7. Germline CDR1 SGHRS, CDR2 YFSETQ. The CDR3 runs 15 residues. This chain's CDR3 is CASSPGTGGLYEQYF. CDR3 coding DNA: TGCGCCAGCAGCCCCGGGACAGGGGGTCTTTACGAGCAGTACTTC.

The chain is built from TRBV18 and TRBJ2-7, with D perhaps matching TRBD2 (6 bases). V lost 0 bases and J lost 9, with 9 bases in between. Germline V lookup: CDR1 KGHSH, CDR2 LQKENI. The CDR3 has 12 amino acids. The chain's CDR3 is CASSPPFGGQYF. CDR3 nucleotides: TGTGCCAGCTCACCACCGTTCGGGGGGCAGTACTTC. The variable domain in full, completed from reference TRBV18 and TRBJ2-7, reads NAGVMQNPRHLVRRRGQEARLRCSPMKGHSHVYWYRQLPEEGLKFMVYLQKENIIDESGMPKERFSAEFPKEGPSILRIQQVVRGDSAAYFCASSPPFGGQYFGPGTRLTVT.

J is TRBJ1-2 and V is TRBV11-1; the match to TRBD1 covers 7 bases. Losses at the gene ends were 2 bases for V and 4 bases for J; bases not matched to a gene: 7. CDR3 size: 15 residues. Germline CDR1 SGHAT, CDR2 FQDESV (reference sequence). CDR3: CASSLSTGVGYGYTF. Here the CDR3 DNA reads TGTGCCAGCAGCTTATCCACAGGGGTCGGCTATGGCTACACCTTC. The full variable domain, completed using reference TRBV11-1 and TRBJ1-2, is EAEVAQSPRYKITEKSQAVAFWCDPISGHATLYWYRQILGQGPELLVQFQDESVVDDSQLPKDRFSAERLKGVDSTLKIQPAELGDSAMYLCASSLSTGVGYGYTFGSGTRLTVV.

The rearrangement uses TRBV28 and TRBJ2-1; 12 bases line up with TRBD2. This CDR3 is 15 amino acids long. From germline, CDR1 is MDHEN and CDR2 SYDVKM. The J segment lost 4 bases and the V segment lost 6 bases, leaving 4 bases of the junction unmatched. The CDR3 sequence is CASSGGLAGYNEQFF. Here the CDR3 DNA reads TGTGCCAGCAGCGGGGGACTAGCGGGTTACAATGAGCAGTTCTTC.

V and J are TRBV28 and TRBJ1-6; 7 positions match TRBD1. CDR1 and CDR2 from the germline V gene are MDHEN and SYDVKM. V was pared by 5 bases and J by 8 bases, with 6 bases of the junction left unmatched. The CDR3 extends over 14 amino acids. The CDR3 DNA reads as TGTGCCAGCAGTACGGGACAGACCCATTCACCCCTCCACTTT. Translation gives CASSTGQTHSPLHF.

The chain carries TRBV18 and TRBJ2-2, with D tentatively TRBD2 (6 bases). Looked up from germline, CDR1 is KGHSH and CDR2 is LQKENI. This CDR3 contains 13 residues. The V end was cut by 6 bases, the J end by 2 bases, with 7 bases between. CDR3 sequence reads: CASSRDNTGELFF. The CDR3 DNA reads TGTGCCAGCTCGCGGGACAACACCGGGGAGCTGTTTTTT.

The rearrangement uses TRBV18 and TRBJ2-3, with 9 bases matching TRBD1. This CDR3 is built from 15 residues. Losses at the gene ends were 6 bases for V and 2 bases for J; bases not matched to a gene: 6. CDR1 and CDR2 (germline): KGHSH, LQKENI. In DNA, the CDR3 is TGTGCCAGCTCTTACCGGGACAGGGACACAGATACGCAGTATTTT. Its translation is CASSYRDRDTDTQYF.

Only a few counts were recorded for this clone. This rearrangement joins TRBV28 to TRBJ2-7; the D is unclear. The CDR3 is made up of 13 amino acids. Germline CDR1 MDHEN, CDR2 SYDVKM. The germline V and J ends were trimmed by 3 bases and 3 bases, with 9 bases remaining between them. The CDR3 coding sequence is TGTGCCAGCAGTTTGGTCCCGAGCTACGAGCAGTACTTC. Amino acid sequence: CASSLVPSYEQYF.

This chain connects TRBV6-4 to TRBJ1-6; 7 positions agree with TRBD1. There are 14 residues in the CDR3. V lost 5 bases to trimming and J lost 7 bases; unmatched junction nucleotides: 5. Germline loops: CDR1 MRHNA, CDR2 SNTAGT. The chain's CDR3 is CASSHTGVNSPLHF. The CDR3 DNA reads TGTGCCAGCAGTCACACAGGGGTAAATTCACCCCTCCACTTT.

The V call is TRBV7-8, the J call TRBJ2-3; D perhaps matches TRBD1 (6 bases). The length of the CDR3 is 16 residues. Between the trimmed V and J ends, which lost 1 base and 2 bases, there was a span of 13 bases. CDR1 SGHVS and CDR2 FQNEAQ come from the germline V gene. CDR3 in DNA: TGTGCCAGCAGCTTAGAGGGGGTTGGAGTCACAGATACGCAGTATTTT. Translating gives CASSLEGVGVTDTQYF.

The J gene is TRBJ2-7, the V gene TRBV29-1, with TRBD1 matching over 8 bases. This CDR3 is built from 14 residues. J gave up 2 bases and V 1 base, and 4 bases lay outside the gene matches. Germline assignment: CDR1 SQVTM and CDR2 ANQGSEA. The CDR3, as DNA: TGCAGCGTTGAAGTTGACAGGGGACCCTACGAGCAGTACTTC. It yields the protein CSVEVDRGPYEQYF.

The V and J genes are TRBV6-5 and TRBJ2-2, with a weak D call TRBD2 (5 bases). V was pared by 0 bases and J by 6 bases, with 14 bases between. This CDR3 contains 16 residues. Germline CDR1 reads MNHEY; CDR2 reads SVGAGI. As DNA, the CDR3 is TGTGCCAGCAGTTACTCCGGTCAGCTGGGAGCCGGGGAGCTGTTTTTT. Amino acids: CASSYSGQLGAGELFF.

The J gene is TRBJ1-6, the V gene TRBV5-4; 9 bases line up with TRBD1. V trimming: 4 bases; J trimming: 4 bases; junction bases outside the gene matches: 3. Germline V gives CDR1 SGHNT, CDR2 YYREEE (reference sequence). There are 15 residues in the CDR3. The CDR3 coding sequence is TGTGCCAGCAGCCCGGGACAGGGATATAATTCACCCCTCCACTTT. Amino acid sequence: CASSPGQGYNSPLHF.

The gene calls are TRBV3-1 (or the pseudogene TRBV3-2) and TRBJ2-5, with D maybe TRBD2 (6 bases). Looked up from germline, CDR1 is LGHDT and CDR2 is YNNKEL (reference sequence). V dropped 2 bases and J dropped 6 bases, with 25 bases sitting between them. The CDR3 runs 18 residues. In DNA, the CDR3 is TGTGCCAGCAGCCAAACAAAAATAGCGGACACGGGGTGGAAGACCCAGTACTTC. Protein product: CASSQTKIADTGWKTQYF.

J is TRBJ1-2 and V is TRBV10-2; 7 bases are shared with TRBD1. Germline-derived CDR1 and CDR2 are WSHSY and SAAADI. V lost 5 bases and J lost 8; bases outside the gene matches: 14. This CDR3 is 15 amino acids long. For the CDR3, the DNA is TGCGCCAGCAGTCAACACCGGGACAGTTTTGAGGGCTACACCTTC. This translates into CASSQHRDSFEGYTF.

The rearrangement joins TRBV15 to TRBJ1-1; TRBD1 is a possible D gene (5 bases). The V end lost 1 base, the J end lost 3 bases, and 9 bases lay between the germline ends. The V gene's germline CDR1 is LNHNV and CDR2 YYDKDF (reference sequence). There are 14 residues in the CDR3. The chain's CDR3 is CATSRVGGYTEAFF. The CDR3 nucleotides read TGTGCCACCAGCAGAGTCGGGGGATACACTGAAGCTTTCTTT.